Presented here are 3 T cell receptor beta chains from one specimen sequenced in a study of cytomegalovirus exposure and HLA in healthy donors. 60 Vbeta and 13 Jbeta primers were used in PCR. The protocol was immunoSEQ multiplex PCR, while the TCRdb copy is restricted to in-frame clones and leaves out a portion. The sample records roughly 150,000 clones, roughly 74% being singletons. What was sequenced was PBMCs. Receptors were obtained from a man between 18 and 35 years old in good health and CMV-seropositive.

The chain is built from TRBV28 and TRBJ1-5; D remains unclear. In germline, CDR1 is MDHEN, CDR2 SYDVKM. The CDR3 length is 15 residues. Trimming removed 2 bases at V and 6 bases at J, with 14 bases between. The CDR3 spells CASSLDGYGGQPQHF. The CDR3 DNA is TGTGCCAGCAGTTTAGATGGGTACGGCGGTCAGCCCCAGCATTTT.

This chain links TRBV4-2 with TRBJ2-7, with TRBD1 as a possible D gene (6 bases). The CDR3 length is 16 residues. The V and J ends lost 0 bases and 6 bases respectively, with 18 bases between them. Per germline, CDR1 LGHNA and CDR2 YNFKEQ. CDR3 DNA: TGTGCCAGCAGCCAAGATTCCCAGGGGTTAACCGCCGAGCAGTACTTC. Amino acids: CASSQDSQGLTAEQYF.

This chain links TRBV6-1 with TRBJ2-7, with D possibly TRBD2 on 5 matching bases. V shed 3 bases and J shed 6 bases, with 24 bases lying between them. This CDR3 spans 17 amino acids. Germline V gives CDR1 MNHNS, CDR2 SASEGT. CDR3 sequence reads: CASSDFLRAVERSEQYF. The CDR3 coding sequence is TGTGCCAGCAGTGACTTCCTTAGAGCGGTGGAGCGGAGCGAGCAGTACTTC.